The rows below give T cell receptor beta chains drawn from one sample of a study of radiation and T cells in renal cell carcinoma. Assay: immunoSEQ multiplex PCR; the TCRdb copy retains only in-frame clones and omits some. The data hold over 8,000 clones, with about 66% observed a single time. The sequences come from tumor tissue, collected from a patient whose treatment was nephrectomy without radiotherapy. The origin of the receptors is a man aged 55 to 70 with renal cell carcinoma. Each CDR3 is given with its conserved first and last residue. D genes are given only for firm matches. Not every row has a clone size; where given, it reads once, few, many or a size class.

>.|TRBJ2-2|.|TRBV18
CASSPSINTGELFF
TGTGCCAGCTCACCTTCTATCAACACCGGGGAGCTGTTTTTT
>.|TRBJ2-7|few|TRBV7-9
CASSPTSGEQYF
TGTGCCAGCAGCCCTACGTCGGGGGAGCAGTACTTC
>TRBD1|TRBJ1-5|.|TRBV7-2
CASSLQGAGNQPQHF
TGTGCCAGCAGCTTACAGGGGGCCGGCAATCAGCCCCAGCATTTT
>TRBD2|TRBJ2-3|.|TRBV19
CASRTSPNTDTQYF
TGTGCCAGCAGGACTAGCCCTAACACAGATACGCAGTATTTT
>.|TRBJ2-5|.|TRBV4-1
CASSQDLGSYQETQYF
TGCGCCAGCAGCCAAGATCTAGGGTCGTACCAAGAGACCCAGTACTTC
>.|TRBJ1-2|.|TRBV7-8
CASSSPNYGYTF
TGTGCCAGCAGCTCCCCAAACTATGGCTACACCTTC
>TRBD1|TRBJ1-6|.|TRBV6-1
CASSEGDRGDSPLHF
TGTGCCAGCAGTGAAGGGGACAGGGGAGATTCACCCCTCCACTTT
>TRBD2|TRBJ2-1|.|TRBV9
CASSFSGTSGLNEQFF
TGTGCCAGCAGCTTCTCCGGGACTAGCGGGTTAAATGAGCAGTTCTTC
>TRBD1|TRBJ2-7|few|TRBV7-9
CASSSTRTGQNEQYF
TGTGCCAGCAGCTCCACGCGGACAGGGCAAAACGAGCAGTACTTC
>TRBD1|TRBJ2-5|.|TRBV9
CASSVGVRAGGEETQYF
TGTGCCAGCAGCGTAGGTGTCAGGGCAGGGGGAGAGGAGACCCAGTACTTC
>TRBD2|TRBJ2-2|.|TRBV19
CASRGLGGISSAGELFF
TGTGCCAGTAGGGGATTGGGGGGGATTAGTTCCGCTGGGGAGCTGTTTTTT
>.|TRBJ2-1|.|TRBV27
CASSLSGSIHEQFF
TGTGCCAGCAGTTTATCGGGGTCCATTCATGAGCAGTTCTTC
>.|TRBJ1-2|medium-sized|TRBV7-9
CASSSSLAADFYGYTF
TGTGCCAGCAGCTCAAGCTTGGCTGCCGACTTCTATGGCTACACCTTC
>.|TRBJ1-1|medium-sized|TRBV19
CATRGRVTEAFF
TGTGCCACTAGAGGACGGGTCACTGAAGCTTTCTTT
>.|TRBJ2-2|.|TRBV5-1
CASSLGGGGRLTGELFF
TGCGCCAGCAGCTTGGGTGGAGGTGGAAGGCTCACCGGGGAGCTGTTTTTT
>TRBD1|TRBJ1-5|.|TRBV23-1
CASSQHRGNQPQHF
TGCGCCAGCAGCCAACACAGGGGTAATCAGCCCCAGCATTTT
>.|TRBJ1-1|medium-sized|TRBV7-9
CASSLEGLEAEAFF
TGTGCCAGCAGCTTAGAGGGGTTGGAGGCTGAAGCTTTCTTT
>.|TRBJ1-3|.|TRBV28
CASVKGSGNTIYF
TGTGCCAGCGTCAAAGGGTCGGGAAACACCATATATTTT
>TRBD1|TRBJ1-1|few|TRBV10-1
CASSGQGSAFF
TGCGCCAGCAGTGGACAGGGGTCAGCTTTCTTT
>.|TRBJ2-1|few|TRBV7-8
CASRNQAGSEQFF
TGTGCCAGTCGGAATCAGGCGGGTAGTGAGCAGTTCTTC
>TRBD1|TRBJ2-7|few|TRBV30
CAWRRQGFLGEQYF
TGTGCCTGGAGGCGACAGGGTTTTTTGGGCGAGCAGTACTTC
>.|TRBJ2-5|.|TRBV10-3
CAIGSGARETQYF
TGTGCCATCGGGTCGGGGGCTAGAGAGACCCAGTACTTC
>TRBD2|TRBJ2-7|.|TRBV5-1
CASSPGLAGGAEQYF
TGCGCCAGCAGCCCAGGACTAGCGGGAGGTGCCGAGCAGTACTTC
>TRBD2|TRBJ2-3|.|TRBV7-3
CASSLYSPTSGSGDTQYF
TGTGCCAGCAGCTTATATAGCCCGACTAGCGGGAGTGGCGATACGCAGTATTTT
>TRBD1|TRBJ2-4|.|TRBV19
CASTRAETGGNIQYF
TGTGCCAGTACTCGAGCGGAGACAGGGGGGAACATTCAGTACTTC
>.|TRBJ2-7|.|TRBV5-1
CASSSGDLRVTYEQYF
TGCGCCAGCAGCTCAGGGGACTTGCGGGTTACCTACGAGCAGTACTTC
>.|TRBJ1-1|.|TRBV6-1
CASRVKENTEAFF
TGTGCCAGCAGGGTAAAGGAGAACACTGAAGCTTTCTTT
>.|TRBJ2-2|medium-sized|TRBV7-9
CASSWGVLTGTGELFF
TGTGCCAGCAGCTGGGGGGTTCTAACAGGGACCGGGGAGCTGTTTTTT
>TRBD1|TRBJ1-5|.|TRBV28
CASSRGQGQYSNQPQHF
TGTGCCAGCAGTCGCGGACAGGGGCAATATAGCAATCAGCCCCAGCATTTT
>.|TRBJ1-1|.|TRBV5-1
CASSLATENTEAFF
TGCGCCAGCAGCTTGGCGACTGAGAACACTGAAGCTTTCTTT
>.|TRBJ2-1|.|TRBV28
CASSDVGYEDNEQFF
TGTGCCAGCAGTGATGTAGGTTATGAGGACAATGAGCAGTTCTTC
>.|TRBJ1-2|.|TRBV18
CASSPRQLYGYTF
TGTGCCAGCTCACCACGGCAGCTCTATGGCTACACCTTC
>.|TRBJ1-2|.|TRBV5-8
CASSRQALSNYGYTF
TGTGCCAGCAGTCGACAGGCCCTATCTAACTATGGCTACACCTTC
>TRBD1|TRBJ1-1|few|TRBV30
CASARGLYGTEAFF
TGTGCCTCGGCGAGGGGGCTCTATGGCACTGAAGCTTTCTTT
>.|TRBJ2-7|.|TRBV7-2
CASSLPPYEQYF
TGTGCCAGCAGCTTACCTCCGTACGAGCAGTACTTC
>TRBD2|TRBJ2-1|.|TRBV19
CASSIRTSRRSYNEQFF
TGTGCCAGTAGTATAAGGACTAGCAGACGGTCCTACAATGAGCAGTTCTTC
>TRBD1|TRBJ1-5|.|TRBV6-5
CASSTGQGGQPQHF
TGTGCCAGCAGTACAGGACAGGGAGGACAGCCCCAGCATTTT
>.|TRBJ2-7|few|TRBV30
CAWRRGGVYEQYF
TGTGCCTGGAGGAGGGGGGGGGTCTACGAGCAGTACTTC
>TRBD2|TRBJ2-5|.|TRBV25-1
CASSERRLAGGGETQYF
TGTGCCAGCAGTGAACGCCGACTAGCGGGGGGAGGAGAGACCCAGTACTTC
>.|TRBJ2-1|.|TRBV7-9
CASSLGEDPVRNEQFF
TGTGCCAGCAGCTTAGGGGAGGATCCGGTAAGGAATGAGCAGTTCTTC
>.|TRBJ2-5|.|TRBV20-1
CSASQETQYF
TGCAGTGCTAGTCAGGAGACCCAGTACTTC
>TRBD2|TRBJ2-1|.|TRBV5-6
CASSIGTSGYNEQFF
TGTGCCAGCAGCATCGGGACTAGCGGATACAATGAGCAGTTCTTC
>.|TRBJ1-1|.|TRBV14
CASSQQYGRATEAFF
TGTGCCAGCAGCCAACAGTACGGCCGGGCCACTGAAGCTTTCTTT
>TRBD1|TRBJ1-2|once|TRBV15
CATSPGGDYGYTF
TGTGCCACCAGCCCAGGGGGGGACTATGGCTACACCTTC
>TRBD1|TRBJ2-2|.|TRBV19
CASTTGARTGELFF
TGTGCCAGTACCACAGGGGCGCGGACCGGGGAGCTGTTTTTT
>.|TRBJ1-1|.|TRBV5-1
CASSTTAVNTEAFF
TGCGCCAGCAGCACAACGGCCGTGAACACTGAAGCTTTCTTT
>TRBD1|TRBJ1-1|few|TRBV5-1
CASSFGTGGNMNTEAFF
TGCGCCAGCAGCTTTGGGACAGGGGGGAATATGAACACTGAAGCTTTCTTT
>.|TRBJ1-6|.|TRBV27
CASRPPGYGSPLHF
TGTGCCAGCAGGCCGCCCGGGTACGGTTCACCCCTCCACTTT
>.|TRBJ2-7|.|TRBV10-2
CATFSVDEQYF
TGCGCCACCTTTAGCGTGGACGAGCAGTACTTC
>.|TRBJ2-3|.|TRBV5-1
CASTSLMGAGTDTQYF
TGCGCCAGCACGTCCCTTATGGGGGCCGGCACAGATACGCAGTATTTT
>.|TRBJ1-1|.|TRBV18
CASSPRRTEAFF
TGTGCCAGCTCACCACGTCGCACTGAAGCTTTCTTT
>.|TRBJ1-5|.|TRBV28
CASSFSGAQPQHF
TGTGCCAGCAGTTTTTCGGGTGCTCAGCCCCAGCATTTT
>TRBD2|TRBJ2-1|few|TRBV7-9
CASSFQNSGRDEQFF
TGTGCCAGCAGCTTCCAGAATAGCGGGAGAGATGAGCAGTTCTTC